Each of the 5 T cell receptor beta chains below was sequenced from the same sample in a study of OX40 agonist ivuxolimab in advanced cancers. TCRdb's table, derived via immunoSEQ multiplex PCR, lists solely in-frame clones and lacks some. The sample records some 20,000 clones, roughly 70% being singletons. This specimen consisted of CD4+ or CD8+ T cells sorted from blood, obtained in a trial of the OX40 agonist ivuxolimab. The receptors shown here come from an adult with an advanced solid tumor such as melanoma, head and neck, liver or kidney cancer.

This sequence joins TRBV28 and TRBJ2-3; D may be TRBD2 (7 bases). There are 12 residues in the CDR3. Between the trimmed V and J ends, which lost 8 bases and 5 bases, there was a span of 11 bases. CDR1 MDHEN and CDR2 SYDVKM come from the germline V gene. CDR3 region: CASGGAKDTQYF. The CDR3 bases are TGTGCCAGCGGGGGGGCCAAAGATACGCAGTATTTT. Variable domain in full (rest from reference TRBV28 and TRBJ2-3): DVKVTQSSRYLVKRTGEKVFLECVQDMDHENMFWYRQDPGLGLRLIYFSYDVKMKEKGDIPEGYSVSREKKERFSLILESASTNQTSMYLCASGGAKDTQYFGPGTRLTVL.

The rearrangement uses TRBV5-5 and TRBJ1-2; maybe TRBD1 (6 bases). The V and J ends lost 1 base and 2 bases respectively, with 18 bases between them. In germline, CDR1 is SGHKS, CDR2 YYEKEE (reference sequence). The CDR3 totals 17 residues. CDR3 sequence reads: CASSLPQGQTTNYGYTF. CDR3 DNA sequence: TGTGCCAGCAGCTTGCCCCAAGGACAGACCACAAACTATGGCTACACCTTC.

This chain uses TRBV5-6 with TRBJ2-2; no firm D call. Per the germline V gene, CDR1 is SGHDT and CDR2 is YYEEEE. This CDR3 comprises 13 residues. The V gene lost 4 bases and the J gene lost 7 bases, with 11 bases spanning the gap. CDR3 region: CASSLTWGGELFF. The DNA for the CDR3 is TGTGCCAGCAGCCTAACCTGGGGCGGGGAGCTGTTTTTT.

The gene calls are TRBV27 and TRBJ2-7; 7 bases map to TRBD2. The CDR3 is 12 amino acids. The trim removed 8 bases at V and 3 bases at J, leaving 4 bases unmatched. In germline, CDR1 is MNHEY, CDR2 SMNVEV (reference sequence). Here the CDR3 DNA reads TGTGCCAGCGGCCGGGGGGTCTACGAGCAGTACTTC. This codes for CASGRGVYEQYF.

Details on this clone: A much larger clone is a single base away; this may be a read error. The genes are TRBV5-6 and TRBJ1-1; no definite D call. CDR1 and CDR2 from the germline V gene are SGHDT and YYEEEE. The CDR3 has 17 amino acids. The CDR3 spells CASSLNLWMAENAEAFF. In DNA form, the CDR3 reads TGTGCCAGCAGCTTGAATTTGTGGATGGCGGAGAACGCTGAAGCTTTCTTT. Filled out from reference TRBV5-6 and TRBJ1-1, the complete variable domain reads DAGVTQSPTHLIKTRGQQVTLRCSPKSGHDTVSWYQQALGQGPQFIFQYYEEEERQRGNFPDRFSGHQFPNYSSELNVNALLLGDSALYLCASSLNLWMAENAEAFFGQGTRLTVV.